The sequence of this T cell receptor (beta chain) was determined in a study of blood T cell repertoires in COVID-19 (dated by TCRdb to the early 2020s). Regarding the research as a whole: Samples covering the acute and convalescent phases of COVID-19 were provided by collaborators in the United States, Italy and Spain. The material from the prospective study consisted of cDNA or gDNA derived from T cells, B-cell-depleted T cells, or PBMCs. Subjects who had been exposed to COVID-19, were actively infected with it, or had recovered from it provided the deeply sampled blood TCRbeta repertoires that made up the dataset. The repertoires were released in a freely available public database intended as a resource for research on the immune response to SARS-CoV-2. Samples were obtained from the ongoing ImmuneRACE study (first 160 participants) and from 1,254 subjects provided by 6 global collaborators. Sample metadata almost always included a de-identified subject ID, COVID-19 status, age in years and sex. Where HLA class I and class II types were available, the types were taken from metadata supplied by the sample provider, not from assay-based typing.

There are a few counts of this clone. This receptor's antigen is unknown. No much larger clonotype is one base removed from it; base qualities were not supplied. Here is what the overall study found, with its caveats: The amount of clinical and demographic metadata varied by source and participant and was provided uncurated.

CDR1 and CDR2 are drawn from the germline V gene: SGHTA, FQGNSA. Trimming leaves V shorter by 3 bases and J shorter by 7 bases, with the junction holding 11 bases beyond the gene matches. CDR3 length: 16 amino acids, cysteine to phenylalanine. The CDR3 DNA has 48 bases and is translated from base 1. TCRbeta CDR3 regions were amplified from genomic DNA using the immunoSEQ Assay, a bias-controlled multiplex PCR. On the authors' methods: The number of nucleated cells in each sample was estimated from the amplification of reference gene primers within the assay. To quantify the absolute abundance of each unique TCRbeta CDR3 rearrangement, sequence reads were collapsed and filtered. For each sample, productive Simpson clonality was calculated by taking the square root of Simpson's diversity index across productive rearrangements. TCRdb took over this immuneACCESS table, retaining in-frame rearrangements with V and J assigned. Such tables are incomplete; in checked studies, under half of the missing clones stem from an unresolved V gene, and the remainder is unexplained. The V and J calls and clone size come from that table; D and trimming were worked out from the DNA. This sample holds around 140,000 clones; around nine tenths were observed only once. Of the sample, roughly an eighth falls within the top ten clones.

In Seattle, one collaborating source enrolled patients while the infection was active and tracked those patients longitudinally over the course of disease. Each collaborating institution followed its own protocols to collect whole blood in K2EDTA tubes. Collaborator samples were shipped for TCRbeta analysis as frozen whole blood, isolated PBMCs, or DNA extracted from either sample type. This TCR was recovered from a woman between 65 and 79 years old with COVID-19, enrolled during active disease. The sequence links TRBV7-2 to TRBJ1-1, and 10 junctional nucleotides match TRBD1. Sequenced material: peripheral blood. The nucleotides are TGTGCCAGCAGCTTGGGACAGGGGTACTTTAACGTTGAAGCTTTCTTT. Its amino acids are CASSLGQGYFNVEAFF.